Listed below are T cell receptor beta chains from one sample, sequenced in a study of OX40 agonist ivuxolimab in advanced cancers. TCRdb keeps only in-frame clones here, not all; method: immunoSEQ multiplex PCR. Of 75,000 to 95,000 clones in the sample, 90% were seen once. The material sequenced was CD4+ or CD8+ T cells sorted from blood, taken in a trial of the OX40 agonist ivuxolimab. The receptors stem from an adult with an advanced solid tumor such as melanoma, head and neck, liver or kidney cancer. The CDR3 runs from the conserved cysteine through the conserved F or W. The D gene is left open where the match is weak. Rows may omit the clone size; those that give it use once, few, many or a size class.

clone size,V gene,J gene,CDR3 length,D gene,CDR3 protein,CDR3 DNA
-,TRBV18,TRBJ1-3,19,-,CASSPPGKVNSPSGNTIYF,TGTGCCAGCTCACCACCGGGAAAAGTGAACAGTCCCTCTGGAAACACCATATATTTT
-,TRBV5-1,TRBJ2-7,16,TRBD2,CASSLVTSGRTYEQYF,TGCGCCAGCAGCTTGGTGACTAGCGGGAGAACCTACGAGCAGTACTTC
-,TRBV18,TRBJ2-3,19,TRBD2,CASSPPRGSSGRRPDTQYF,TGTGCCAGCTCACCACCCCGCGGGTCTAGCGGGAGGCGGCCAGATACGCAGTATTTT
-,TRBV14,TRBJ1-2,13,-,CASSQEPGSGYTF,TGTGCCAGCAGCCAAGAACCCGGGAGCGGCTACACCTTC
-,TRBV2,TRBJ2-3,15,TRBD2,CASPSHGRAGDTQYF,TGTGCCAGCCCGTCCCACGGGAGGGCCGGGGATACGCAGTATTTT
-,TRBV7-8,TRBJ2-5,11,-,CASSLYETQYF,TGTGCCAGCAGCTTGTACGAGACCCAGTACTTC
-,TRBV5-4,TRBJ1-1,14,TRBD1,CASSFGQGVTEAFF,TGTGCCAGCAGCTTCGGTCAGGGGGTGACTGAAGCTTTCTTT
-,TRBV11-2,TRBJ2-1,19,TRBD2,CASSLFWLAGAPRYNEQFF,TGTGCCAGCAGCTTATTCTGGCTAGCGGGAGCCCCGAGGTATAATGAGCAGTTCTTC
medium-sized,TRBV20-1,TRBJ1-1,9,-,CSATLISAF,TGCAGTGCTACCCTAATAAGTGCGTTT
-,TRBV2,TRBJ2-5,14,-,CASSEYLVQETQYF,TGTGCCAGCAGTGAATATTTGGTCCAAGAGACCCAGTACTTC
-,TRBV5-5,TRBJ2-7,15,-,CASSLRGEGSYEQYF,TGTGCCAGCAGCTTGAGGGGGGAAGGGAGCTACGAGCAGTACTTC
-,TRBV6-5,TRBJ2-1,16,TRBD2,CASSYSRQVWEGEQFF,TGTGCCAGCAGTTACTCGCGTCAGGTGTGGGAGGGTGAGCAGTTCTTC
-,TRBV5-1,TRBJ2-1,15,-,CASSGRQVPYNEQFF,TGCGCCAGCAGCGGGAGACAGGTACCCTACAATGAGCAGTTCTTC
few,TRBV10-3,TRBJ2-7,12,TRBD2,CAIRGGRSEQYF,TGTGCCATCAGAGGCGGGAGAAGCGAGCAGTACTTC
-,TRBV27,TRBJ2-6,14,-,CASSSRAGANVLTF,TGTGCCAGCAGTAGCAGGGCTGGGGCCAACGTCCTGACTTTC
-,TRBV28,TRBJ2-7,14,TRBD2,CASSLRTSDYEQYF,TGTGCCAGCAGTTTGAGGACTAGCGACTACGAGCAGTACTTC
-,TRBV10-3,TRBJ1-2,16,-,CAISESSGVGDYGYTF,TGTGCCATCAGTGAGTCATCGGGGGTAGGGGACTATGGCTACACCTTC
-,TRBV14,TRBJ2-4,15,-,CASRGGIIAKNIQYF,TGTGCCAGCAGGGGTGGAATAATAGCCAAAAACATTCAGTACTTC
-,TRBV6-6,TRBJ2-7,16,TRBD2,CASSYSMTAGVSEQYF,TGTGCCAGCAGTTACTCGATGACAGCGGGAGTTTCCGAGCAGTACTTC
-,TRBV30,TRBJ1-5,16,-,CAWSGGTAQGDQPQHF,TGTGCCTGGAGTGGGGGGACCGCGCAAGGGGATCAGCCCCAGCATTTT
-,TRBV9,TRBJ2-1,13,-,CASSVLEGNEQFF,TGTGCCAGCAGCGTACTCGAGGGCAATGAGCAGTTCTTC
-,TRBV7-2,TRBJ2-2,14,-,CASSRDPSTGELFF,TGTGCCAGCAGCCGGGACCCCTCCACCGGGGAGCTGTTTTTT
-,TRBV5-4,TRBJ1-4,14,TRBD1,CASSLGQGSEKLFF,TGTGCCAGCAGCTTGGGACAGGGGAGCGAAAAACTGTTTTTT
-,TRBV18,TRBJ1-5,15,-,CASSPFQGSNQPQHF,TGTGCCAGCTCACCTTTTCAGGGAAGCAATCAGCCCCAGCATTTT